The rows below give T cell receptor beta chains drawn from one sample of a study of blood T cells in healthy people across ages. MiXCR was run by TCRdb on the 5' RACE reads, yielding one entry per CDR3 protein. The sample records approximately 800,000 distinct CDR3 sequences, roughly 26% being singletons. This sample was shared with a second study, whose subject was T cells of mothers and their children.

What was sequenced was blood. The receptors derive from a boy between 10 and 17 years old in good health. Both conserved end residues are part of each CDR3. Each record gives: D gene, V gene, J gene, clone size, CDR3 protein, CDR3 DNA. The D gene is left open where the match is weak. Clone size is not always given. Where it is, it says once, few, many or a class for expanded clones.

D gene: TRBD2
V gene: TRBV20-1
J gene: TRBJ2-3
clone size: -
CDR3 protein: CSARASGGLRSTDTQYF
CDR3 DNA: TGCAGTGCTAGGGCTAGCGGGGGCCTCCGAAGCACAGATACACAGTATTTT

D gene: -
V gene: TRBV12-3/TRBV12-4
J gene: TRBJ2-7
clone size: many
CDR3 protein: CASSFPGGEQYF
CDR3 DNA: TGTGCCAGCAGTTTCCCCGGAGGCGAGCAGTACTTC

D gene: -
V gene: TRBV5-1
J gene: TRBJ1-4
clone size: few
CDR3 protein: CASSSATNEKLFF
CDR3 DNA: TGCGCCAGCAGCTCTGCAACTAATGAAAAACTGTTTTTT

D gene: TRBD2
V gene: TRBV2
J gene: TRBJ2-7
clone size: few
CDR3 protein: CASSEESGGSLSEQYF
CDR3 DNA: TGTGCCAGCAGTGAAGAGAGCGGGGGCTCACTTTCCGAGCAGTACTTC

D gene: -
V gene: TRBV5-1
J gene: TRBJ1-4
clone size: once
CDR3 protein: CASSLRDATNEKLFF
CDR3 DNA: TGCGCCAGCAGCCTACGGGACGCAACTAATGAAAAACTGTTTTTT

D gene: -
V gene: TRBV3-1
J gene: TRBJ1-1
clone size: few
CDR3 protein: CASSQPGTVNTEAFF
CDR3 DNA: TGTGCCAGCAGCCAACCGGGGACGGTGAACACTGAAGCTTTCTTT

D gene: -
V gene: TRBV7-2
J gene: TRBJ2-7
clone size: few
CDR3 protein: CASSPPRAWMNSYEQYF
CDR3 DNA: TGTGCCAGCAGCCCCCCCCGGGCTTGGATGAACTCCTACGAGCAGTACTTC

D gene: -
V gene: TRBV10-3
J gene: TRBJ2-3
clone size: -
CDR3 protein: CATMDGPSTDTQYF
CDR3 DNA: TGTGCCACCATGGACGGACCTAGCACAGATACGCAGTATTTT

D gene: TRBD2
V gene: TRBV7-2
J gene: TRBJ2-1
clone size: -
CDR3 protein: CASSHPGGTSAGNEQFF
CDR3 DNA: TGTGCCAGCAGCCACCCAGGCGGGACTAGCGCTGGCAATGAGCAGTTCTTC

D gene: -
V gene: TRBV9
J gene: TRBJ2-2
clone size: -
CDR3 protein: CASSTVGGSADTGELFF
CDR3 DNA: TGTGCCAGCAGCACCGTTGGGGGGAGTGCCGACACCGGGGAGCTGTTTTTT

D gene: -
V gene: TRBV4-1
J gene: TRBJ2-4
clone size: -
CDR3 protein: CASSQVQTVSKAKNIQYF
CDR3 DNA: TGCGCCAGCAGCCAAGTACAAACCGTGTCCAAGGCCAAAAACATTCAGTACTTC

D gene: TRBD1
V gene: TRBV18
J gene: TRBJ2-5
clone size: -
CDR3 protein: CASSPARGLDETQYF
CDR3 DNA: TGTGCCAGCTCACCAGCCAGGGGGCTTGATGAGACCCAGTACTTC

D gene: -
V gene: TRBV5-1
J gene: TRBJ1-4
clone size: few
CDR3 protein: CASSLVAQGNEKLFF
CDR3 DNA: TGCGCCAGCAGCTTGGTGGCACAGGGTAATGAAAAACTGTTTTTT

D gene: -
V gene: TRBV9
J gene: TRBJ2-1
clone size: -
CDR3 protein: CASSLTGTSYNEQFF
CDR3 DNA: TGTGCCAGCAGCTTAACAGGGACCTCCTACAATGAGCAGTTCTTC

D gene: -
V gene: TRBV18
J gene: TRBJ2-7
clone size: few
CDR3 protein: CASSWGAGQPYEQYF
CDR3 DNA: TGTGCCAGCTCTTGGGGGGCGGGACAGCCCTACGAGCAGTACTTC